The 5 T cell receptor beta chains below come from one sample, sequenced in a study of blood T cell repertoires in COVID-19. Only in-frame clones appear in the TCRdb table, and some are missing; sequencing was by immunoSEQ multiplex PCR. Of around 80,000 clones in the sample, about three quarters were seen once. The material sequenced was peripheral blood. These receptors were obtained from a woman older than 75 with active or convalescent COVID-19.

This chain joins TRBV6-5 and TRBJ1-6; 8 positions agree with TRBD1. Trimming at V came to 6 bases and at J to 7 bases, leaving 8 bases not matched to a gene. The CDR3 contains 15 residues. Germline V gene sequence: CDR1 MNHEY, CDR2 SVGAGI. In DNA form, the CDR3 reads TGTGCCAGCAGCGACAGGGGTCCCAAAAATTCACCCCTCCACTTT. Amino acid sequence: CASSDRGPKNSPLHF.

The chain combines TRBV6-5 with TRBJ1-5; possibly TRBD1 for D (5 bases). This CDR3 contains 14 residues. V lost 6 bases, J lost 0 bases, and 9 bases lay in between. CDR1 and CDR2 (germline): MNHEY, SVGAGI. The CDR3 nucleotides read TGTGCCAGCAGCTGGGGGGGTAGCAATCAGCCCCAGCATTTT. Encoded protein: CASSWGGSNQPQHF.

This chain connects TRBV5-1 to TRBJ1-1, with D perhaps TRBD1 (6 bases). Per the germline V gene, CDR1 is SGHRS and CDR2 is YFSETQ. With 0 bases removed from V and 4 bases from J, the gap between germline ends came to 10 bases. The CDR3 sequence is 14 residues long. CDR3 sequence: CASSLDRAVTEAFF. The CDR3 DNA reads TGCGCCAGCAGCTTGGACAGGGCAGTCACTGAAGCTTTCTTT.

The V gene is TRBV23-1, the J gene TRBJ1-2; 7 bases match TRBD1. TRBV23-1 counts as an open reading frame of uncertain function. The junction had 4 bases not matched to a gene; V was cut back by 10 bases and J by 2 bases. This CDR3 region has 12 residues. The CDR3 region is CATETGNYGYTF. The CDR3, as DNA: TGCGCCACCGAGACAGGGAACTATGGCTACACCTTC.

CDR3 sequence reads: CASSQGRGDLSLAKNIQYF. CDR3 nucleotides: TGTGCCAGCAGCCAAGGCAGGGGTGATCTCTCTCTAGCCAAAAACATTCAGTACTTC. The V and J genes are TRBV3-1 (or the pseudogene TRBV3-2) and TRBJ2-4; tentatively, D is TRBD1 (6 bases). The CDR3 runs to 19 residues. The ends were cut back, 1 base at V and 0 bases at J, with 19 bases in the middle. CDR1 is LGHDT, CDR2 YNNKEL, per germline (reference sequence).